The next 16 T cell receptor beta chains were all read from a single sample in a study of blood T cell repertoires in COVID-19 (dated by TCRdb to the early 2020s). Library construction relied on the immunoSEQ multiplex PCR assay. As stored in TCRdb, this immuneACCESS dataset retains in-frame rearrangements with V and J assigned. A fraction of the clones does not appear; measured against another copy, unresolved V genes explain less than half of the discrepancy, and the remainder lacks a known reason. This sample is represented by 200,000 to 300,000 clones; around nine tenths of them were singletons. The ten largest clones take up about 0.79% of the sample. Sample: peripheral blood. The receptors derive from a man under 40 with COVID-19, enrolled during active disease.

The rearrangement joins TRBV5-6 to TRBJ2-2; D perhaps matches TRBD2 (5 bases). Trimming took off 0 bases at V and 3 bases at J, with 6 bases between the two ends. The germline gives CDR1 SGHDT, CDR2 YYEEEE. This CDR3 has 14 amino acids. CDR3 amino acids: CASSLAGDTGELFF. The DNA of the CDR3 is TGTGCCAGCAGCTTGGCCGGGGACACCGGGGAGCTGTTTTTT.

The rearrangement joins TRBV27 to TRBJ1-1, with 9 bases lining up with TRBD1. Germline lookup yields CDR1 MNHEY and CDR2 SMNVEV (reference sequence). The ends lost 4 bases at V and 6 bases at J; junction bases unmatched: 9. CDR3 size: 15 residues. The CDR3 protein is CASSSEGQGLAEAFF. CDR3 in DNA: TGTGCCAGCAGTTCCGAGGGACAGGGATTGGCTGAAGCTTTCTTT.

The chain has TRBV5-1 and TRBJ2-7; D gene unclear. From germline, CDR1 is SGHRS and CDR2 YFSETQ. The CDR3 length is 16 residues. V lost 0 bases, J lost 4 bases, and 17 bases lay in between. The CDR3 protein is CASSLGAGPTVYEQYF. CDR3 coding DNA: TGCGCCAGCAGCTTGGGGGCAGGTCCCACCGTATACGAGCAGTACTTC.

CDR3 protein: CASSLSSRYNEQFF. The CDR3 nucleotides read TGTGCCAGCAGTTTAAGTTCGCGCTACAATGAGCAGTTCTTC. The chain joins TRBV27 to TRBJ2-1, with unresolved D. Germline CDR1 is MNHEY and CDR2 is SMNVEV (reference sequence). Trimming took off 2 bases at V and 3 bases at J, with 8 bases between the two ends. The CDR3 loop spans 14 amino acids.

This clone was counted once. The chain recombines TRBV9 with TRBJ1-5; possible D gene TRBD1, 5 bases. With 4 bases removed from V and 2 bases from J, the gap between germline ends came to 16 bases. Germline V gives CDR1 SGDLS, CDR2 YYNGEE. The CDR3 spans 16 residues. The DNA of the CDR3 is TGTGCCAGCAGCCCGGGGGAAGCGAGGGGCAATCAGCCCCAGCATTTT. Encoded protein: CASSPGEARGNQPQHF.

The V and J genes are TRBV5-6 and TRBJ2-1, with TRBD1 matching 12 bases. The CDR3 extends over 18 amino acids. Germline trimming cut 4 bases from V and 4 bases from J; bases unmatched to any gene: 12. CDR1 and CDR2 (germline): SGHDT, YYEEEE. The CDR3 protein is CASSPRRGTGGFYNEQFF. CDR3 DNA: TGTGCCAGCAGCCCAAGGAGGGGGACAGGGGGCTTTTACAATGAGCAGTTCTTC.

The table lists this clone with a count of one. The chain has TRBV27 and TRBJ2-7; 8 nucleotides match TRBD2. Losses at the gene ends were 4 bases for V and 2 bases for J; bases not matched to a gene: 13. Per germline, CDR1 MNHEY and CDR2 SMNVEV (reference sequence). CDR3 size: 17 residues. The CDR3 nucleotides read TGTGCCAGCAGTTATCTCGGCCAGCGGGGGCCTACCTACGAGCAGTACTTC. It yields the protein CASSYLGQRGPTYEQYF.

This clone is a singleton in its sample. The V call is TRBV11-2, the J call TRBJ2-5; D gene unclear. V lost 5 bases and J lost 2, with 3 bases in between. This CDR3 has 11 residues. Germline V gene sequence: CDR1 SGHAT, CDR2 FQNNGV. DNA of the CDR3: TGTGCCAGCAGCGCGCAAGAGACCCAGTACTTC. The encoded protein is CASSAQETQYF.

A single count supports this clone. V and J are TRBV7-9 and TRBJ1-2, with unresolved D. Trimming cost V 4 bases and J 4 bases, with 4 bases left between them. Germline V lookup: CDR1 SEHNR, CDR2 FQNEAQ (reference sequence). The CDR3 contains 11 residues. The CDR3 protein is CASSSFYGYTF. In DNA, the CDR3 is TGTGCCAGCAGCTCCTTCTATGGCTACACCTTC.

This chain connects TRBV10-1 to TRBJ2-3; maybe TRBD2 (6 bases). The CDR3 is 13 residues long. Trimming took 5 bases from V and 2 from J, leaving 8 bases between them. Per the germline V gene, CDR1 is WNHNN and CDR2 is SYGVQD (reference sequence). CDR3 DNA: TGCGCCAGCAGTCCGGGACTCACAGATACGCAGTATTTT. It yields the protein CASSPGLTDTQYF.

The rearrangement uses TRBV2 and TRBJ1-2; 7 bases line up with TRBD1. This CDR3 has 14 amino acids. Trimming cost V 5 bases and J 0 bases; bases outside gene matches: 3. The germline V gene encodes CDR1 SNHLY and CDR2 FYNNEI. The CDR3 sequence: CASSWDRANYGYTF. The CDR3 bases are TGTGCCAGCAGTTGGGACAGAGCTAACTATGGCTACACCTTC.

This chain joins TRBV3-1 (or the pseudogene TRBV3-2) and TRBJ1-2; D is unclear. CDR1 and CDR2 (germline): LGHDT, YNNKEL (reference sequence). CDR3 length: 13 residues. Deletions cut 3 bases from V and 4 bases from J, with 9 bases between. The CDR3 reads CASSHPGTYGYTF. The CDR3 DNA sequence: TGTGCCAGCAGCCACCCAGGCACCTATGGCTACACCTTC.

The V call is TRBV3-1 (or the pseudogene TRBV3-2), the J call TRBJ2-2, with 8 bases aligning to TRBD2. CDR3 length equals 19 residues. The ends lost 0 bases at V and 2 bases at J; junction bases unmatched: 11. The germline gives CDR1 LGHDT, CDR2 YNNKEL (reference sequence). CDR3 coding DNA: TGTGCCAGCAGCCAAGATCCCGGGGGGGCATTTGGTAACACCGGGGAGCTGTTTTTT. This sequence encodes CASSQDPGGAFGNTGELFF.

The CDR3 reads CASSRRRGTEAFF. For the CDR3, the DNA is TGTGCCAGCAGCCGGCGACGGGGCACTGAAGCTTTCTTT. The chain uses TRBV3-1 (or the pseudogene TRBV3-2) and TRBJ1-1; D call uncertain. CDR3 length: 13 residues. The V end was cut by 4 bases, the J end by 4 bases, with 10 bases between. Germline lookup yields CDR1 LGHDT and CDR2 YNNKEL (reference sequence).

The chain's CDR3 is CASSLVGGYNEQFF. CDR3 in DNA: TGCGCCAGCAGCTTGGTGGGGGGCTACAATGAGCAGTTCTTC. This sequence joins TRBV5-1 and TRBJ2-1, with a weak D call TRBD2 (6 bases). Trimming stripped 0 bases from V and 3 bases from J, with 7 bases between. The CDR3 loop spans 14 amino acids. Germline loops: CDR1 SGHRS, CDR2 YFSETQ.

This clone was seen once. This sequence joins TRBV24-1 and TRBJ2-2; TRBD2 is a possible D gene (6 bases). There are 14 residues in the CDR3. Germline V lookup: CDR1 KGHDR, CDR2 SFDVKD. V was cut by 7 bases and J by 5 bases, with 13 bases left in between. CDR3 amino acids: CATRNEGGTGELFF. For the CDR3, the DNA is TGTGCCACCAGAAATGAGGGAGGAACCGGGGAGCTGTTTTTT.